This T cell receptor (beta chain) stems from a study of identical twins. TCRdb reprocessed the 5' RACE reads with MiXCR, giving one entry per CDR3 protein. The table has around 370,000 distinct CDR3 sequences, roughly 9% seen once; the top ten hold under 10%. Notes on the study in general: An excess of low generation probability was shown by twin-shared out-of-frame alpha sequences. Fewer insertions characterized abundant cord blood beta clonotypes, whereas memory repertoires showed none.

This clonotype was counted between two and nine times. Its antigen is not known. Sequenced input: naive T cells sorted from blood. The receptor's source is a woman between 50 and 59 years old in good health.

CDR3: CASSLSGGPRVYF. DNA of the CDR3: TGTGCCAGCAGCCTTTCGGGGGGTCCGAGGGTGTACTTC. J is TRBJ2-7 and V is TRBV7-9; 7 nucleotides agree with TRBD2. From germline, CDR1 is SEHNR and CDR2 FQNEAQ (reference sequence). J was trimmed by 12 bases and V by 5 bases; bases with no gene match: 13. The CDR3 is 13 amino acids.